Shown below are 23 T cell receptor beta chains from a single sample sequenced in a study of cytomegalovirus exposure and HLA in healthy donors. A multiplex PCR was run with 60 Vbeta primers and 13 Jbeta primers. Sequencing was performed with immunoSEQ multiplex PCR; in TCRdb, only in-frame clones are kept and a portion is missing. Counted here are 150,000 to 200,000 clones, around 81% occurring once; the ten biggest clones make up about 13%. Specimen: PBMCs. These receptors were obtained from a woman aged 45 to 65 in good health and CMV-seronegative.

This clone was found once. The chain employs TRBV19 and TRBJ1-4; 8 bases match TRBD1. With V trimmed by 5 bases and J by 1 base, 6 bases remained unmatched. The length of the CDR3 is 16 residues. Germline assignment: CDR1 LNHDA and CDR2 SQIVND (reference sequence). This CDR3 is CASSVGTGETNEKLFF. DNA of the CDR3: TGTGCCAGTAGTGTAGGGACAGGTGAAACTAATGAAAAACTGTTTTTT.

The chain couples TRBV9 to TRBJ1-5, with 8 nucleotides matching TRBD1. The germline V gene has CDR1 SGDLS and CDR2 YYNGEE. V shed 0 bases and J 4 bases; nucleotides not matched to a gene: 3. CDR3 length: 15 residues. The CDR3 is CASSVEDRENQPQHF. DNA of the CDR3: TGTGCCAGCAGCGTAGAGGACAGGGAAAATCAGCCCCAGCATTTT.

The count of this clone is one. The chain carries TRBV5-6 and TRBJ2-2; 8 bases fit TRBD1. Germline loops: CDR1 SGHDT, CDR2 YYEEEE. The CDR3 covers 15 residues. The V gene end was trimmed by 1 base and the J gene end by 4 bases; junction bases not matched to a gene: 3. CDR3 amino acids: CASSLQGAFTGELFF. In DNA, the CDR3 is TGTGCCAGCAGCTTGCAGGGGGCGTTCACCGGGGAGCTGTTTTTT.

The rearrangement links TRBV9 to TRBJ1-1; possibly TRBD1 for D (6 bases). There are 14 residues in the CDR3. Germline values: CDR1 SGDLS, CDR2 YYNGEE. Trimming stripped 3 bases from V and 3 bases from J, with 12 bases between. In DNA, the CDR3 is TGTGCCAGCAGCGCGGCAGGGGATTACACTGAAGCTTTCTTT. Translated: CASSAAGDYTEAFF.

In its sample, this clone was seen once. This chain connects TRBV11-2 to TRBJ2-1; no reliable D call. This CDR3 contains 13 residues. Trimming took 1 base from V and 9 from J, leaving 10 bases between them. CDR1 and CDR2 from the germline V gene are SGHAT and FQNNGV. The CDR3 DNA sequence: TGTGCCAGCAGCTTAGGGTACCCCGGTGAGCAGTTCTTC. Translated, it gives CASSLGYPGEQFF.

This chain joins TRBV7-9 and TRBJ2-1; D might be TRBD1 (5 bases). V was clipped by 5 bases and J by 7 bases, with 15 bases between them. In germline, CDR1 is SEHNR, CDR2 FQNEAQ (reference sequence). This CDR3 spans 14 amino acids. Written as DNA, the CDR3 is TGTGCCAGCAGCCCCCTCTCAGGGTGGAATGAGCAGTTCTTC. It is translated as CASSPLSGWNEQFF.

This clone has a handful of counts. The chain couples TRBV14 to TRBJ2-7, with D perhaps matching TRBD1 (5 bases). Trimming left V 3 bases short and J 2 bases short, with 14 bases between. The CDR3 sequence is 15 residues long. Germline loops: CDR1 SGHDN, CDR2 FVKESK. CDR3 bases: TGTGCCAGCAGCCACGGTCCGACAGTAACCTACGAGCAGTACTTC. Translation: CASSHGPTVTYEQYF.

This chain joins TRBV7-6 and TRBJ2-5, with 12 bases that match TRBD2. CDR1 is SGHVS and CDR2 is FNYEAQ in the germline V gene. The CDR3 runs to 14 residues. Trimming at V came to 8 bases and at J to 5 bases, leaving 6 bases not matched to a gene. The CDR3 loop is CASGLAGNWETQYF. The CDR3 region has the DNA TGTGCCAGCGGACTAGCGGGAAATTGGGAGACCCAGTACTTC. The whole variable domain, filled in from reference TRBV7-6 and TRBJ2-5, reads GAGVSQSPRYKVTKRGQDVALRCDPISGHVSLYWYRQALGQGPEFLTYFNYEAQQDKSGLPNDRFSAERPEGSISTLTIQRTEQRDSAMYRCASGLAGNWETQYFGPGTRLLVL.

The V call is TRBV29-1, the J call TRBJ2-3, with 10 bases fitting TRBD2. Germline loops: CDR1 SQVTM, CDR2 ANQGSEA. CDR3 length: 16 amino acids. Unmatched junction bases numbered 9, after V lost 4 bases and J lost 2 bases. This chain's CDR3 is CSVVGTLAGDTDTQYF. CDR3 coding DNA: TGCAGCGTTGTCGGGACCCTAGCGGGAGACACAGATACGCAGTATTTT.

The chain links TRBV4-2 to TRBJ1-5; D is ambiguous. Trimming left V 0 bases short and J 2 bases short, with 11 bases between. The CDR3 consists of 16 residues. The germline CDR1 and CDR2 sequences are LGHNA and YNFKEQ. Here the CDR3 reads CASSQDLTSGNQPQHF. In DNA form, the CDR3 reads TGTGCCAGCAGCCAAGATCTGACTTCGGGCAATCAGCCCCAGCATTTT.

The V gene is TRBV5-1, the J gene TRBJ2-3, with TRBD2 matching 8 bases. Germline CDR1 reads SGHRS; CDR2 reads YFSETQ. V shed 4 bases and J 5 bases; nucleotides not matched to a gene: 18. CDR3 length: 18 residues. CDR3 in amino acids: CASSIGRGSAGAQDTQYF. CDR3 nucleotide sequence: TGCGCCAGCAGCATCGGGAGGGGCTCAGCGGGAGCACAAGATACGCAGTATTTT.

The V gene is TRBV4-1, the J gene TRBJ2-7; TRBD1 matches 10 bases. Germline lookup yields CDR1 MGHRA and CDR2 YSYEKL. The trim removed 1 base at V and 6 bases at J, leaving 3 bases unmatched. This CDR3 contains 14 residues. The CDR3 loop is CASSQGQGAGEQYF. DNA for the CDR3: TGCGCCAGCAGCCAAGGACAGGGGGCAGGCGAGCAGTACTTC.

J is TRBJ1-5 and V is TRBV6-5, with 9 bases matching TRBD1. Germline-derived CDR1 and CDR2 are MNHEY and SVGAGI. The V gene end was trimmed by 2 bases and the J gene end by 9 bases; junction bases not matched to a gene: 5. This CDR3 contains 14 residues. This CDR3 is CASSYLDRGGPQHF. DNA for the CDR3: TGTGCCAGCAGTTACCTGGACAGGGGTGGGCCCCAGCATTTT.

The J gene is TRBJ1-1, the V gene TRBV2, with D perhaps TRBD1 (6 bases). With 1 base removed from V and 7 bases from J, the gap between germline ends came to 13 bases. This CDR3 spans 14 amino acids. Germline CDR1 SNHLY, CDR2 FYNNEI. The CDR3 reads CASSEGQDGVEAFF. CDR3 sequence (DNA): TGTGCCAGCAGTGAAGGACAGGACGGAGTTGAAGCTTTCTTT.

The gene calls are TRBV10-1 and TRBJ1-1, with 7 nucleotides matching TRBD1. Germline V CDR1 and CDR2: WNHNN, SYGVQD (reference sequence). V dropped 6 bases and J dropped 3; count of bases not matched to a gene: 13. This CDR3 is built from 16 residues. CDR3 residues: CASRGIDRVVDTEAFF. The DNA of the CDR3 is TGCGCCAGCAGGGGAATCGACAGGGTGGTAGACACTGAAGCTTTCTTT.

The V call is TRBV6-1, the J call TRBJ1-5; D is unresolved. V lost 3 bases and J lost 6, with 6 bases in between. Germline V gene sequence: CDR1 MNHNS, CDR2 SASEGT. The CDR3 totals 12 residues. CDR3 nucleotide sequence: TGTGCCAGCAGTGAGACAATTCAGCCCCAGCATTTT. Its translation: CASSETIQPQHF.

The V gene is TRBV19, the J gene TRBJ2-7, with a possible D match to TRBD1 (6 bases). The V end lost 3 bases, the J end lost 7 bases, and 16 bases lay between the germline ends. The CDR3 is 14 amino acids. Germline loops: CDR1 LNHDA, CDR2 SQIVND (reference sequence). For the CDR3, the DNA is TGTGCCAGTAGTATCGGACCTCCCCAGGGGGAGCAGTACTTC. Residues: CASSIGPPQGEQYF.

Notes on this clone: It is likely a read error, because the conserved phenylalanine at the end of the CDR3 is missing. This chain's CDR3 is CASSDRTGGAFL. CDR3 nucleotides: TGTGCCAGCAGCGACAGGACAGGGGGAGCTTTCCTT. The chain is built from TRBV7-2 and TRBJ1-1; 10 nucleotides match TRBD1. This CDR3 spans 12 amino acids. CDR1 SGHTA and CDR2 FQGNSA come from the germline V gene. Losses at the gene ends were 5 bases for V and 10 bases for J; bases not matched to a gene: 4.

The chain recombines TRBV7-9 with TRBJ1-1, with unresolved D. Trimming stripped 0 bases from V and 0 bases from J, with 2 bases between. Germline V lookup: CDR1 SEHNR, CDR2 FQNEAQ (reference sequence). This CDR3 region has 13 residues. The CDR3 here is CASSLAMNTEAFF. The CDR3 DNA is TGTGCCAGCAGCTTAGCCATGAACACTGAAGCTTTCTTT.

Here the CDR3 reads CASSPIQRQYGYTF. The CDR3 bases are TGTGCCAGCAGCCCGATACAGAGACAATATGGCTACACCTTC. The V gene is TRBV6-5, the J gene TRBJ1-2; D uncertain. This CDR3 has 14 residues. V was pared by 6 bases and J by 5 bases, with 16 bases between. Per the germline V gene, CDR1 is MNHEY and CDR2 is SVGAGI.

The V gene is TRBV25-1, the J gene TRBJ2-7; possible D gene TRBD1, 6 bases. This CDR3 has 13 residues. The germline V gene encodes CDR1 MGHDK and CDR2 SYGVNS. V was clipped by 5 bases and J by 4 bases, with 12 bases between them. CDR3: CASSRGQLYEQYF. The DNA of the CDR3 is TGTGCCAGCAGTCGTGGACAGCTATACGAGCAGTACTTC.

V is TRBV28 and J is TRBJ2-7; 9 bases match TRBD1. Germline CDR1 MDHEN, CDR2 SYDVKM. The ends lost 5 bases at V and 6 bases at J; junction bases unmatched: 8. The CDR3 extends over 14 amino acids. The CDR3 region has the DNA TGTGCCAGCAGTGGCTGGGACAGGGAGGGCGAGCAGTACTTC. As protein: CASSGWDREGEQYF.

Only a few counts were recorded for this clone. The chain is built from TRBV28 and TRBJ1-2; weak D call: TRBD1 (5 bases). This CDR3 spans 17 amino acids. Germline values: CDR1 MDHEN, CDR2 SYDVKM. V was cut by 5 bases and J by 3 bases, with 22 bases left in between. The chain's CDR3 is CASSLPHTLGHYYGYTF. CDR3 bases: TGTGCCAGCAGTCTCCCCCACACATTGGGGCACTACTATGGCTACACCTTC.